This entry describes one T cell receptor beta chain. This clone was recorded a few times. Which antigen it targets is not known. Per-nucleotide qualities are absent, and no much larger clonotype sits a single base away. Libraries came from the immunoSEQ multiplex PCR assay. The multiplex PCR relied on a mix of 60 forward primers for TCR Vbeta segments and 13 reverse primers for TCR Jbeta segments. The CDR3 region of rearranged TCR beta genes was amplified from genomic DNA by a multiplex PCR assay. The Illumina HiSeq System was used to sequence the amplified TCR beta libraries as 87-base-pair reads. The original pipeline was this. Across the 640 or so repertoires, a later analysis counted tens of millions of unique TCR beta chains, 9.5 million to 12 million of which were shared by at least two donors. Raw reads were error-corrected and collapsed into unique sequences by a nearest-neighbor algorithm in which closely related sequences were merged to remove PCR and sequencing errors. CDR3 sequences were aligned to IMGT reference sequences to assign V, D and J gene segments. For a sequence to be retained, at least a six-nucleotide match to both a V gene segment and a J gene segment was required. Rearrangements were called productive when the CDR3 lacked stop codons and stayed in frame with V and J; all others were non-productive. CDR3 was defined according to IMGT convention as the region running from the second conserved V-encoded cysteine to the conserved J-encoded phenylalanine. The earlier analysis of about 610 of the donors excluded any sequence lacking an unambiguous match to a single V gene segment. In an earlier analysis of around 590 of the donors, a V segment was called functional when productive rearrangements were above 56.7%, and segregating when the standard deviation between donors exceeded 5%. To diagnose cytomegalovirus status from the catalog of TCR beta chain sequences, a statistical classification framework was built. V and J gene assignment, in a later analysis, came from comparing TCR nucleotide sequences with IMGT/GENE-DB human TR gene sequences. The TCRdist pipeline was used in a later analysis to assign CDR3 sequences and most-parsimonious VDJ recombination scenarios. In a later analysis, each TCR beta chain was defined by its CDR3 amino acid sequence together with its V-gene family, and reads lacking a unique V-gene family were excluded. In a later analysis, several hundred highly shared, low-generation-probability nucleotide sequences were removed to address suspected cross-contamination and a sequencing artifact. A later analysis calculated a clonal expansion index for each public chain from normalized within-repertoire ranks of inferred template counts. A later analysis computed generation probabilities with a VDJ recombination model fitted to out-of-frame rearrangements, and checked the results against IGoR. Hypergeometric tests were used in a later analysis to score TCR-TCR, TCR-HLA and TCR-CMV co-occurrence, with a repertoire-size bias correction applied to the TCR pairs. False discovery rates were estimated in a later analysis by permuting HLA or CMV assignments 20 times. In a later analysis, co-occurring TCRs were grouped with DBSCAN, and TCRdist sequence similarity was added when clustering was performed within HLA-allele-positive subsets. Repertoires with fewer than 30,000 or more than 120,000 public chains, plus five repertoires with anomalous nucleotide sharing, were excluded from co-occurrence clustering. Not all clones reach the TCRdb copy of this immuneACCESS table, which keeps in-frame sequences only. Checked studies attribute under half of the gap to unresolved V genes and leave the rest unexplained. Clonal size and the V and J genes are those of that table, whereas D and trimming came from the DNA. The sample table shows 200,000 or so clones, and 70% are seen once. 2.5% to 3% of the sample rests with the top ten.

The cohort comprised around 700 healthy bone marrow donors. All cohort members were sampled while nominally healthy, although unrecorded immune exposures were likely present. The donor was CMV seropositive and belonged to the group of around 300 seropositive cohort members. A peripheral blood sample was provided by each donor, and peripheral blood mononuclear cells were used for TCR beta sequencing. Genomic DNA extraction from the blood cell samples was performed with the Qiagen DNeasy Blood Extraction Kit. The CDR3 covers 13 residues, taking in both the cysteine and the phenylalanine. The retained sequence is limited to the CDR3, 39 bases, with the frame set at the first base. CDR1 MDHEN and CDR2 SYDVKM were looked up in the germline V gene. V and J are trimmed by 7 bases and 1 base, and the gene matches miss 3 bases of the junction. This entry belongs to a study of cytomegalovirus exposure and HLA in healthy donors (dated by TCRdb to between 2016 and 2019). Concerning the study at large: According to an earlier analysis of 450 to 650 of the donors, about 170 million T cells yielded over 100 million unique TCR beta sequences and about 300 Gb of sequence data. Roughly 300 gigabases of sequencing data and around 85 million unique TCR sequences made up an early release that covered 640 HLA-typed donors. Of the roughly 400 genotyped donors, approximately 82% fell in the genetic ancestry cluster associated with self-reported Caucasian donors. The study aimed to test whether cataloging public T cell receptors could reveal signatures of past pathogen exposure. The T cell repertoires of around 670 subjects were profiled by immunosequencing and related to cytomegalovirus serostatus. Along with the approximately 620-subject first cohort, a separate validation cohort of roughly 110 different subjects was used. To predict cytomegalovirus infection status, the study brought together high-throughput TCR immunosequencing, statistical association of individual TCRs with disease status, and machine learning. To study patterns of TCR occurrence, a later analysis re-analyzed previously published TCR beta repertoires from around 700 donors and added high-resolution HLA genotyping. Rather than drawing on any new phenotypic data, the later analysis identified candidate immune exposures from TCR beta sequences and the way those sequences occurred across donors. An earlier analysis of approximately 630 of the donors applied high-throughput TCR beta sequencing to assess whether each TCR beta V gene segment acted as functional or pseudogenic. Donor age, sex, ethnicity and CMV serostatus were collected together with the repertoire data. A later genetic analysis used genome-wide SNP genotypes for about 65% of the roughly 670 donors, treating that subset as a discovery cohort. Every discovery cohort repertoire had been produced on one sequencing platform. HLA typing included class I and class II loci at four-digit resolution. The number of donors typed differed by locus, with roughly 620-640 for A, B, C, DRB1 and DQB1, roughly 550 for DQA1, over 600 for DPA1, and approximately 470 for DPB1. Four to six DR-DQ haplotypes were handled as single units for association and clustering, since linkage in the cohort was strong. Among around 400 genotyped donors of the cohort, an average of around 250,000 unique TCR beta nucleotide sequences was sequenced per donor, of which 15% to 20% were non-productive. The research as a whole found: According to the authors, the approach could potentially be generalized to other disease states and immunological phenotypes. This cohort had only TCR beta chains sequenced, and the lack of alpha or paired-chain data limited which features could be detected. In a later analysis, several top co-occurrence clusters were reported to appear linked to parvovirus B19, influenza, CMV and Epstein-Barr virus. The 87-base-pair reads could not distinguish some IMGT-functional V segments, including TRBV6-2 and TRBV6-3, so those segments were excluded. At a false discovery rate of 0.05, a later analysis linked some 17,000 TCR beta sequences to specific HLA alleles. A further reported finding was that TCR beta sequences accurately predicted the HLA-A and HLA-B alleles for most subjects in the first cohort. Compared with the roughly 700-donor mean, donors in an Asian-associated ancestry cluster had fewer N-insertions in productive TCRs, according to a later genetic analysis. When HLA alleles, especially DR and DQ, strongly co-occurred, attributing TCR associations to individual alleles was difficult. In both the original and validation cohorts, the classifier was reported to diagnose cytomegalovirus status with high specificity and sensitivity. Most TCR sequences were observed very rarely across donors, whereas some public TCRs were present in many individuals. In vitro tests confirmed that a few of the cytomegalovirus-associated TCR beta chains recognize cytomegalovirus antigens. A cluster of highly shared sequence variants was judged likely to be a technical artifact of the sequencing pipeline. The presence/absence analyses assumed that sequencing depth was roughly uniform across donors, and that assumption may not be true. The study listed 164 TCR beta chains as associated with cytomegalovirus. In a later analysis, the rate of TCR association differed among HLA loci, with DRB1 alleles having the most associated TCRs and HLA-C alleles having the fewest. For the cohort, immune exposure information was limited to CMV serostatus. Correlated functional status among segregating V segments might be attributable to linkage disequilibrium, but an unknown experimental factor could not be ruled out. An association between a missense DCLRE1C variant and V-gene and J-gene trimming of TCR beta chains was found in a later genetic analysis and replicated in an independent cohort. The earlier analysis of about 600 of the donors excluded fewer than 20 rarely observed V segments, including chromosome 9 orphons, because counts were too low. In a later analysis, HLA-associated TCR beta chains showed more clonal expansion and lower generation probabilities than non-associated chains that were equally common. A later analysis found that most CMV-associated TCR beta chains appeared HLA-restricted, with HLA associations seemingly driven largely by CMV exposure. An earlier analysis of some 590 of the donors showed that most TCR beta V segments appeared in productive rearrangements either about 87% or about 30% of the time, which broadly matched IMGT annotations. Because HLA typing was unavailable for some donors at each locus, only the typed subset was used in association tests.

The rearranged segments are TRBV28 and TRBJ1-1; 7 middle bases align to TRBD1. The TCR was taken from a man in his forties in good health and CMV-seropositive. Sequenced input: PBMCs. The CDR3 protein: CASKHRGNTEAFF. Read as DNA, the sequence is TGTGCCAGCAAGCACAGGGGGAACACTGAAGCTTTCTTT.